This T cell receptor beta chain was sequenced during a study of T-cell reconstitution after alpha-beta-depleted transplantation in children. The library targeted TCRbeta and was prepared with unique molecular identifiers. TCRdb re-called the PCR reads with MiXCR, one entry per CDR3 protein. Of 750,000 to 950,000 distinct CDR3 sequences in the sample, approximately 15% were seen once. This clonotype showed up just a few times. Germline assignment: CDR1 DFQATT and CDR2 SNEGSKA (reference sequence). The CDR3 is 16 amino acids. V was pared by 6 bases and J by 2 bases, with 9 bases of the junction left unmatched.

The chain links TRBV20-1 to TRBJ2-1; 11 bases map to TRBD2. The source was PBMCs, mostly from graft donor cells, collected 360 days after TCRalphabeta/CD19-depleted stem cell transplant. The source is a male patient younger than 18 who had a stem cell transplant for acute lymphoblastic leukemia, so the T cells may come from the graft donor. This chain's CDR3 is CSAVKTSGNPYNEQFF. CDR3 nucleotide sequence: TGCAGTGCGGTAAAGACTAGCGGGAACCCCTACAATGAGCAGTTCTTC.